Each of the 25 T cell receptor beta chains below was sequenced from the same sample in a study of cytomegalovirus exposure and HLA in healthy donors. The method was immunoSEQ multiplex PCR; TCRdb's version includes in-frame clones alone and lacks a portion of them. The data hold approximately 97,000 clones, with about 95% observed a single time. Material: PBMCs. The source is a woman in her late teens or twenties in good health and CMV-seronegative.

This clone has a single count. CDR3 in DNA: TGTGCCTGGAGTGGACAGTCCAATGAGCAGTTCTTC. Protein: CAWSGQSNEQFF. The chain combines TRBV30 with TRBJ2-1, with a weak D call TRBD1 (5 bases). CDR3 length equals 12 residues. V was trimmed by 1 base and J by 6 bases, leaving 7 bases between them. CDR1 is GTSNPN and CDR2 is SVGIG in the germline V gene (reference sequence). Together with reference TRBV30 and TRBJ2-1, the CDR3 gives the full variable domain: SQTIHQWPATLVQPVGSPLSLECTVEGTSNPNLYWYRQAAGRGLQLLFYSVGIGQISSEVPQNLSASRPQDRQFILSSKKLLLSDSGFYLCAWSGQSNEQFFGPGTRLTVL.

In its sample, this clone was seen once. The genes are TRBV25-1 and TRBJ2-7; D is perhaps TRBD2 (6 bases). The CDR3 extends over 16 amino acids. From germline, CDR1 is MGHDK and CDR2 SYGVNS. The V and J ends lost 3 bases and 0 bases respectively, with 15 bases between them. The CDR3 nucleotides are TGTGCCAGCAGTGAGGATAGCGGTACGATCTCCTACGAGCAGTACTTC. Translated, it gives CASSEDSGTISYEQYF.

This chain uses TRBV27 with TRBJ2-1, with D perhaps TRBD2 (5 bases). CDR1 is MNHEY and CDR2 is SMNVEV in the germline V gene (reference sequence). The V end lost 2 bases, the J end lost 0 bases, and 8 bases lay between the germline ends. The CDR3 contains 15 residues. CDR3 DNA: TGTGCCAGCAGTTTAGGACGGGGCTCCTACAATGAGCAGTTCTTC. Translating it yields CASSLGRGSYNEQFF.

The rearrangement joins TRBV5-1 to TRBJ2-5; TRBD1 agrees at 7 bases. This CDR3 is built from 15 residues. Germline CDR1 SGHRS, CDR2 YFSETQ. Germline trimming cut 0 bases from V and 3 bases from J; bases unmatched to any gene: 5. CDR3 in DNA: TGCGCCAGCAGCTTGGGGGACAGAGATAAAGAGACCCAGTACTTC. Translating gives CASSLGDRDKETQYF.

The V and J genes are TRBV15 and TRBJ2-7, with 9 bases that match TRBD1. Germline V gene sequence: CDR1 LNHNV, CDR2 YYDKDF (reference sequence). V gave up 3 bases and J gave up 1 base; unmatched junction bases: 10. The length of the CDR3 is 17 residues. CDR3 nucleotides: TGTGCCACCAGCAGTACCGGGACAGGGATATTTTCCTACGAGCAGTACTTC. It encodes CATSSTGTGIFSYEQYF.

The gene calls are TRBV7-2 and TRBJ2-7, with 8 bases identical to TRBD1. With 1 base clipped from V and 2 bases from J, the junction kept 1 base outside the gene matches. Germline V gene lookup returns CDR1 SGHTA and CDR2 FQGNSA. This CDR3 spans 14 amino acids. In DNA, the CDR3 is TGTGCCAGCAGCTTAGTGACAGGGGCCTACGAGCAGTACTTC. This translates into CASSLVTGAYEQYF. The full variable domain, completed using reference TRBV7-2 and TRBJ2-7, is GAGVSQSPSNKVTEKGKDVELRCDPISGHTALYWYRQSLGQGLEFLIYFQGNSAPDKSGLPSDRFSAERTGGSVSTLTIQRTQQEDSAVYLCASSLVTGAYEQYFGPGTRLTVT.

V gene TRBV11-2 combines with J gene TRBJ2-1; D not resolved. The CDR3 has 15 residues. The ends were cut back, 0 bases at V and 0 bases at J, with 6 bases in the middle. The germline V gene encodes CDR1 SGHAT and CDR2 FQNNGV. The CDR3 DNA reads as TGTGCCAGCAGCTTAGAGGGCAGCTCCTACAATGAGCAGTTCTTC. Translation gives CASSLEGSSYNEQFF. The whole variable domain, filled in from reference TRBV11-2 and TRBJ2-1, reads EAGVAQSPRYKIIEKRQSVAFWCNPISGHATLYWYQQILGQGPKLLIQFQNNGVVDDSQLPKDRFSAERLKGVDSTLKIQPAKLEDSAVYLCASSLEGSSYNEQFFGPGTRLTVL.

The chain uses TRBV7-9 and TRBJ2-7, with D tentatively TRBD2 (5 bases). This CDR3 has 14 amino acids. CDR1 SEHNR and CDR2 FQNEAQ come from the germline V gene (reference sequence). Trimming stripped 3 bases from V and 0 bases from J, with 9 bases between. Written as DNA, the CDR3 is TGTGCCAGCAGCTTCGCGGGTGACTCCTACGAGCAGTACTTC. The encoded protein is CASSFAGDSYEQYF.

This chain connects TRBV9 to TRBJ2-7; 10 positions match TRBD2. The germline V gene encodes CDR1 SGDLS and CDR2 YYNGEE. CDR3 length: 15 residues. V lost 4 bases to trimming and J lost 0 bases; unmatched junction nucleotides: 4. CDR3 in amino acids: CASSHTSGASYEQYF. The CDR3 bases are TGTGCCAGCAGCCACACTAGCGGGGCCTCCTACGAGCAGTACTTC.

Only one count was recorded for this clone. The chain combines TRBV10-1 with TRBJ2-1, with D possibly matching TRBD2 (5 bases). The CDR3 covers 15 residues. V was shortened by 6 bases and J by 6 bases, with 18 bases between the two germline ends. Germline values: CDR1 WNHNN, CDR2 SYGVQD (reference sequence). The chain's CDR3 is CASSSGLSGTNEQFF. For the CDR3, the DNA is TGCGCCAGCAGCTCCGGTTTGAGCGGAACCAATGAGCAGTTCTTC.

V and J are TRBV5-1 and TRBJ2-1; no clear D. Trimming stripped 4 bases from V and 10 bases from J, with 18 bases between. Germline V gives CDR1 SGHRS, CDR2 YFSETQ. CDR3 size: 14 residues. The CDR3 DNA follows: TGCGCCAGCAGCCAACGACTGGCGGAGTGGGAGCAGTTCTTC. Protein product: CASSQRLAEWEQFF.

The chain carries TRBV7-2 and TRBJ1-4, with D possibly TRBD1 on 5 matching bases. From germline, CDR1 is SGHTA and CDR2 FQGNSA. The V gene lost 2 bases and the J gene lost 4 bases, with 14 bases spanning the gap. The CDR3 is 16 amino acids. The CDR3 DNA follows: TGTGCCAGCAGCTTATTCCCAGGGAAGAGTAATGAAAAACTGTTTTTT. Protein product: CASSLFPGKSNEKLFF.

The sample holds one count of this clone. The chain carries TRBV7-9 and TRBJ2-3; 7 bases map to TRBD1. CDR3 length: 16 residues. V dropped 5 bases and J dropped 5; count of bases not matched to a gene: 13. Germline CDR1 reads SEHNR; CDR2 reads FQNEAQ (reference sequence). The CDR3 protein is CASSPVRGMVGDTQYF. CDR3 DNA sequence: TGTGCCAGCAGCCCAGTCAGGGGGATGGTGGGAGATACGCAGTATTTT.

This rearrangement joins TRBV27 to TRBJ1-5; perhaps TRBD1 as D (6 bases). The germline V gene encodes CDR1 MNHEY and CDR2 SMNVEV (reference sequence). Trimming shortened V by 5 bases and J by 3 bases, and 11 bases separated the two germline ends. There are 14 residues in the CDR3. The CDR3 nucleotides read TGTGCCAGCAGTCCCCCAGGGGACAATCAGCCCCAGCATTTT. It is translated as CASSPPGDNQPQHF.

The sample holds a few counts of this clone. This chain joins TRBV10-3 and TRBJ2-3; no clear D gene. Germline V lookup: CDR1 ENHRY, CDR2 SYGVKD. Deletions cut 4 bases from V and 2 bases from J, with 22 bases between. This CDR3 spans 18 amino acids. The DNA for the CDR3 is TGTGCCATCAGTGCCCGGGTTGCAGCATCCCCTTTCACAGATACGCAGTATTTT. Its protein is CAISARVAASPFTDTQYF.

The V call is TRBV27, the J call TRBJ2-1, with 9 positions matching TRBD1. This CDR3 spans 14 amino acids. Germline V CDR1 and CDR2: MNHEY, SMNVEV (reference sequence). V was clipped by 6 bases and J by 2 bases; unmatched bases: 2. In DNA form, the CDR3 reads TGTGCCAGCAGGGACAGGGGCACCTACAATGAGCAGTTCTTC. Protein product: CASRDRGTYNEQFF.

V and J are TRBV2 and TRBJ1-5; 7 nucleotides match TRBD1. This CDR3 comprises 15 residues. Trimming at V came to 6 bases and at J to 8 bases, leaving 13 bases not matched to a gene. The germline V gene has CDR1 SNHLY and CDR2 FYNNEI. The CDR3 reads CASSLQGLEREPQHF. In nucleotides, the CDR3 is TGTGCCAGCAGCCTACAGGGGCTTGAAAGGGAGCCCCAGCATTTT.

The chain recombines TRBV5-6 with TRBJ2-3; TRBD2 agrees at 9 bases. Germline-derived CDR1 and CDR2 are SGHDT and YYEEEE. V was clipped by 0 bases and J by 2 bases; unmatched bases: 4. CDR3 size: 16 residues. The chain's CDR3 is CASSLVLAGYTDTQYF. The DNA of the CDR3 is TGTGCCAGCAGCTTGGTGCTAGCGGGGTACACAGATACGCAGTATTTT.

V is TRBV25-1 and J is TRBJ2-1, with 7 positions matching TRBD2. Trimming cost V 3 bases and J 9 bases; bases outside gene matches: 8. Germline V CDR1 and CDR2: MGHDK, SYGVNS. This CDR3 contains 14 residues. For the CDR3, the DNA is TGTGCCAGCAGTGATCCCAAGCGGGGCGGTGAGCAGTTCTTC. It codes for CASSDPKRGGEQFF.

This chain joins TRBV27 and TRBJ1-1; D perhaps matches TRBD1 (6 bases). Looked up from germline, CDR1 is MNHEY and CDR2 is SMNVEV (reference sequence). Trimming took off 5 bases at V and 5 bases at J, with 18 bases between the two ends. This CDR3 is built from 15 residues. This CDR3 reads CASSTQLGAWTEAFF. The CDR3, as DNA: TGTGCCAGCAGTACACAATTGGGGGCTTGGACTGAAGCTTTCTTT.

The genes are TRBV14 and TRBJ2-5; 8 bases match TRBD1. The CDR3 consists of 15 residues. V shed 4 bases and J 5 bases; nucleotides not matched to a gene: 9. The germline gives CDR1 SGHDN, CDR2 FVKESK. The CDR3 coding sequence is TGTGCCAGCAGCCTCTGGGCAGGGGGCGTGGAGACCCAGTACTTC. Encoded protein: CASSLWAGGVETQYF. The variable domain in full, completed from reference TRBV14 and TRBJ2-5, reads EAGVTQFPSHSVIEKGQTVTLRCDPISGHDNLYWYRRVMGKEIKFLLHFVKESKQDESGMPNNRFLAERTGGTYSTLKVQPAELEDSGVYFCASSLWAGGVETQYFGPGTRLLVL.

The chain recombines TRBV7-2 with TRBJ1-2; D uncertain. The CDR3 runs to 14 residues. Germline-derived CDR1 and CDR2 are SGHTA and FQGNSA. V dropped 1 base and J dropped 6 bases, with 12 bases sitting between them. This CDR3 is CASSLEISVDGYTF. In nucleotides, the CDR3 is TGTGCCAGCAGCTTAGAAATTAGCGTTGATGGCTACACCTTC.

V is TRBV7-9 and J is TRBJ1-1; no firm D call. Between the trimmed V and J ends, which lost 4 bases and 5 bases, there was a span of 14 bases. The CDR3 length is 14 residues. Germline V gene sequence: CDR1 SEHNR, CDR2 FQNEAQ (reference sequence). CDR3 in amino acids: CASSYFVAATEAFF. The CDR3, as DNA: TGTGCCAGCAGCTACTTTGTGGCGGCGACTGAAGCTTTCTTT.

The rearrangement joins TRBV2 to TRBJ2-3; 12 nucleotides align to TRBD2. CDR1 SNHLY and CDR2 FYNNEI come from the germline V gene. The trim removed 5 bases at V and 6 bases at J, leaving 9 bases unmatched. This CDR3 is built from 16 residues. The CDR3 sequence: CASSRGLAGFWDTQYF. Written as DNA, the CDR3 is TGTGCCAGCAGTAGAGGACTAGCGGGGTTTTGGGATACGCAGTATTTT.

This chain links TRBV27 with TRBJ2-7, with 12 bases identical to TRBD2. Germline loops: CDR1 MNHEY, CDR2 SMNVEV (reference sequence). CDR3 length: 14 amino acids. The junction had 6 bases not matched to a gene; V was cut back by 6 bases and J by 6 bases. CDR3 sequence (DNA): TGTGCCAGCAGCCCAGGACTAGCGGGACGCGAGCAGTACTTC. It encodes CASSPGLAGREQYF.